What follows are 10 T cell receptor beta chains derived from one specimen sequenced in a study of T-cell memory formation after mild COVID-19. Using its own MiXCR run on the 5' RACE reads, TCRdb lists one record per CDR3 protein. Of hundreds of thousands of distinct CDR3 sequences detected, roughly 18% appear once; the ten largest clones hold 10% to 15%. Sequencing was performed on PBMCs or a T cell subset sorted from them (not recorded which). The receptors here all came from an adult woman who had mild COVID-19 (a few samples of this study predate the infection). Cell type and time point are not known.

The sample holds one count of this clonotype. The gene calls are TRBV7-2 and TRBJ1-2; 10 bases align to TRBD1. J was trimmed by 6 bases and V by 5 bases; bases with no gene match: 6. The germline CDR1 and CDR2 sequences are SGHTA and FQGNSA. The CDR3 is 14 residues long. In DNA, the CDR3 is TGTGCCAGCAGCCGGACAGGGGGTACAGATGGCTACACCTTC. It translates to CASSRTGGTDGYTF.

In its sample, this clonotype was seen a few times. V gene TRBV12-3 or TRBV12-4 combines with J gene TRBJ2-4, with D hard to call. The CDR3 consists of 15 residues. Trimming removed 1 base at V and 1 base at J, with 8 bases between. CDR3: CASSLGAAAKNIQYF. The CDR3 nucleotides are TGTGCCAGCAGTTTAGGGGCAGCCGCCAAAAACATTCAGTACTTC.

This clonotype appeared a few times. CDR3 sequence reads: CASSPQGAMNTGELFF. The CDR3 nucleotides read TGTGCCAGCAGTCCGCAGGGGGCAATGAACACCGGGGAGCTGTTTTTT. This chain joins TRBV27 and TRBJ2-2; 8 positions agree with TRBD1. This CDR3 region has 16 residues. Germline CDR1 and CDR2: MNHEY and SMNVEV (reference sequence). V dropped 5 bases and J dropped 1; count of bases not matched to a gene: 6.

In this sample, this clonotype turned up a few times. The chain combines TRBV12-3 or TRBV12-4 with TRBJ1-5; perhaps TRBD1 as D (6 bases). CDR3 length: 14 amino acids. Trimming removed 6 bases at V and 4 bases at J, with 13 bases between. The CDR3 nucleotides are TGTGCCAGCAGGGGGGACAAGCAGAATCAGCCCCAGCATTTT. It encodes CASRGDKQNQPQHF.

Only a few counts were recorded for this clonotype. The genes are TRBV5-1 and TRBJ2-5; D gene unclear. CDR1 and CDR2 from the germline V gene are SGHRS and YFSETQ. Trimming stripped 0 bases from V and 7 bases from J, with 10 bases between. The CDR3 runs to 13 residues. CDR3 coding DNA: TGCGCCAGCAGCTTGGATGGAAAGGGGACCCAGTACTTC. Protein product: CASSLDGKGTQYF.

This clonotype was detected a few times. V and J are TRBV4-1 and TRBJ1-1, with D uncertain. The CDR3 is 14 residues long. Trimming cost V 5 bases and J 7 bases, with 17 bases left between them. Per germline, CDR1 MGHRA and CDR2 YSYEKL. The CDR3 here is CASSSLERVVEAFF. DNA for the CDR3: TGCGCCAGCAGCTCCCTGGAAAGGGTTGTTGAAGCTTTCTTT.

The genes are TRBV7-6 and TRBJ2-5; 7 bases line up with TRBD2. CDR1 SGHVS and CDR2 FNYEAQ come from the germline V gene. This CDR3 region has 13 residues. V was pared by 5 bases and J by 7 bases, with 7 bases of the junction left unmatched. The CDR3 is CASSSGTSGTQYF. The CDR3 bases are TGTGCCAGCAGCAGCGGGACCTCCGGGACCCAGTACTTC.

This clonotype was observed a few times. Here the CDR3 DNA reads TGTGCCAGCAGCCCCGGACAGCCTAATGAAAAACTGTTTTTT. Translating it yields CASSPGQPNEKLFF. This chain joins TRBV6-5 and TRBJ1-4, with a weak D call TRBD1 (6 bases). CDR1 is MNHEY and CDR2 is SVGAGI in the germline V gene. V was clipped by 6 bases and J by 3 bases, with 11 bases between them. The CDR3 is 14 amino acids.

The CDR3 reads CASSHRTGSAGELFF. CDR3 in DNA: TGCGCCAGCAGCCACAGGACAGGGTCGGCCGGGGAGCTGTTTTTT. This rearrangement joins TRBV4-1 to TRBJ2-2; TRBD1 agrees at 8 bases. This CDR3 comprises 15 residues. With 3 bases clipped from V and 6 bases from J, the junction kept 6 bases outside the gene matches. Germline assignment: CDR1 MGHRA and CDR2 YSYEKL.

This clonotype was seen a few times. This chain connects TRBV7-9 to TRBJ2-3; D gene unclear. V was shortened by 3 bases and J by 2 bases, with 12 bases between the two germline ends. The CDR3 extends over 15 amino acids. Germline-derived CDR1 and CDR2 are SEHNR and FQNEAQ (reference sequence). The CDR3 sequence: CASSFYPSPTDTQYF. CDR3 DNA sequence: TGTGCCAGCAGCTTTTACCCCAGCCCCACAGATACGCAGTATTTT.